This T cell receptor (beta chain) derives from a study of T cells in women clearing cervical HPV infection. For the study at large: Cases: HPV16-related CIN3 or worse on histology, a couple of invasive cancers.

Broader study findings: CIN3+ cases had significantly higher TCR repertoire richness than controls, but evenness did not differ. TRBV6-7 relative abundance averaged around 0.11% in cases and 0.15% to 0.2% in controls.

The CDR3 loop spans 14 amino acids. CDR1 and CDR2 (germline): SGHKS, YYEKEE (reference sequence). The V gene end was trimmed by 2 bases and the J gene end by 9 bases; junction bases not matched to a gene: 7. Assay: immunoSEQ multiplex PCR; the TCRdb copy retains only in-frame clones and omits some. The sample includes roughly 22,000 clones. About this clone itself: The antigen remains undetermined. Read sequence stops 3 residues before the CDR3 end, and the germline J gene provides the missing end.

The specimen sequenced was blood buffy coat. The genes are TRBV5-5 and TRBJ2-4; 8 bases align to TRBD1. The clonotype comes from a woman aged 18-70 years with a cervical HPV16 infection that either progressed to CIN3+ or cleared (not recorded which). CDR3 DNA, as far as it was read: TGTGCCAGCAGCTTACCAGGACAGGGTACCATT. Translating it yields CASSLPGQGTI. The whole CDR3 is CASSLPGQGTIQYF. Full variable domain (remainder filled in from reference TRBV5-5 and TRBJ2-4): DAGVTQSPTHLIKTRGQQVTLRCSPISGHKSVSWYQQVLGQGPQFIFQYYEKEERGRGNFPDRFSARQFPNYSSELNVNALLLGDSALYLCASSLPGQGTIQYFGAGTRLSVL.